Reported below is one TCR beta chain. What it recognizes is unknown. TCRdb's copy holds only in-frame clones and misses some; the assay was immunoSEQ multiplex PCR. The table shows about 59,000 clones, with roughly 76% occurring only once. Those with chemo-refractory metastatic non-small-cell lung cancer were treated with focal radiation combined with CTLA-4 blockade using ipilimumab. This sample is part of a study of radiotherapy plus CTLA-4 blockade in lung cancer. Study overall: Overall, 18% of patients showed an objective response, while 25% to 40% attained disease control. Study-level findings and limits: Clones derived from tumor TCRs expanded in blood after radiotherapy plus ipilimumab. Interferon-beta and early blood T cell clone dynamics reportedly predicted response best.

The receptor was isolated from a human donor with non-small cell lung cancer whose response to radiotherapy plus ipilimumab could not be evaluated. Source: peripheral blood, taken from a patient treated with radiotherapy plus ipilimumab.

The CDR3 is CASSIDNGQGAWSNTGELFF. CDR3 in DNA: TGTGCCAGTAGTATAGATAACGGACAGGGGGCTTGGTCGAACACCGGGGAGCTGTTTTTT. The chain is built from TRBV19 and TRBJ2-2; 11 positions agree with TRBD1. J gave up 0 bases and V 0 bases, and 9 bases lay outside the gene matches. Germline assignment: CDR1 LNHDA and CDR2 SQIVND (reference sequence). This CDR3 is 20 amino acids long. The entire variable domain, with the rest obtained from reference TRBV19 and TRBJ2-2, is as follows: DGGITQSPKYLFRKEGQNVTLSCEQNLNHDAMYWYRQDPGQGLRLIYYSQIVNDFQKGDIAEGYSVSREKKESFPLTVTSAQKNPTAFYLCASSIDNGQGAWSNTGELFFGEGSRLTVL.